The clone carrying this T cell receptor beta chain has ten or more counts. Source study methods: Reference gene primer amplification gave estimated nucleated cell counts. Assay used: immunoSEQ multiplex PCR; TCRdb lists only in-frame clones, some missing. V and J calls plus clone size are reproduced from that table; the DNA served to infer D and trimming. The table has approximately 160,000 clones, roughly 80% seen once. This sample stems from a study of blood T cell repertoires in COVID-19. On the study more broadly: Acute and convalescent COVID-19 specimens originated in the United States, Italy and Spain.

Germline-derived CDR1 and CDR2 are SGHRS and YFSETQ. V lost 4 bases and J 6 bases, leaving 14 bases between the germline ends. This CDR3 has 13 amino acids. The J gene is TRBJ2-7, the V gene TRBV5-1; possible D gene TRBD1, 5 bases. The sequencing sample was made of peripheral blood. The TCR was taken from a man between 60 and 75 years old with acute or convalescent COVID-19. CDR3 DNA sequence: TGCGCCAGCAGCCCTGGGGTAGGGGTCGAGCAGTACTTC. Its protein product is CASSPGVGVEQYF.